This is a list of T cell receptor beta chains from one sample in a study of regulatory T cells in long-lasting Graves disease. Via MiXCR, TCRdb re-called the multiplex PCR reads, giving one row per CDR3 protein. Of approximately 300,000 distinct CDR3 sequences in the sample, 15% to 20% were seen once. This sample comprised peripheral blood mononuclear cells (PBMCs), obtained at new diagnosis, from a patient treated with antithyroid drugs. Receptor source: a female donor with Graves disease. CDR3s include the opening cysteine and the closing phenylalanine or tryptophan. The D gene is left open where the match is weak. Clone size is stated in some rows and not others, as once, few, many or a class when expanded.

J gene	D gene	clone size	V gene	CDR3 DNA	CDR3 protein
TRBJ2-7	TRBD1	NA	TRBV20-1	TGCAGTGCTGCGGGACAGGGAGGGTTCGAGCAGTACTTC	CSAAGQGGFEQYF
TRBJ2-4	NA	many	TRBV20-1	TGCAGTGCTATCCAGGGTTTGGGGACCAAAAACATTCAGTACTTC	CSAIQGLGTKNIQYF
TRBJ2-3	TRBD2	many	TRBV20-1	TGCAGTGCTGGGAGCGGGAGTGGAAGCACAGATACGCAGTATTTT	CSAGSGSGSTDTQYF
TRBJ1-1	NA	NA	TRBV20-1	TGCAGTGCTATAATCGGGTCCTCGAGAGCTTTCTTT	CSAIIGSSRAFF
TRBJ2-3	NA	many	TRBV7-3	TGTGCCAGCAGCTTAGCGGCCACAGATACGCAGTATTTT	CASSLAATDTQYF
TRBJ2-1	TRBD2	many	TRBV19	TGTGCCAGTAGTAGTCATGGACTAGCGAAGTACAATGAGCAGTTCTTC	CASSSHGLAKYNEQFF
TRBJ1-1	NA	few	TRBV6-1	TGTGCCAGCAGCCGGGCCGGAGTAGAAGCTTTCTTT	CASSRAGVEAFF
TRBJ1-1	NA	NA	TRBV28	TGTGCCAGCAGTCTATCCGGGGAGGATGCTTTCTTT	CASSLSGEDAFF
TRBJ2-7	TRBD1	NA	TRBV11-2	TGTGCCAGCAGCCCGGAATGGGGACAGGGCTACGAGCAGTACTTC	CASSPEWGQGYEQYF
TRBJ2-6	NA	NA	TRBV24-1	TGTGCCACCAGTGATAGCTCTGGGGCCAACGTCCTGACTTTC	CATSDSSGANVLTF
TRBJ1-6	NA	many	TRBV5-4	TGTGCCAGCAGCGTTCGGACGGGTCTTAATTCACCCCTCCACTTT	CASSVRTGLNSPLHF
TRBJ2-3	TRBD1	many	TRBV15	TGTGCCACCAGCAGCCTACAGGGGGGAACAGATACGCAGTATTTT	CATSSLQGGTDTQYF
TRBJ1-2	NA	many	TRBV11-3	TGTGCCAGCGCCCCGGGACAAGACTATGGCTACACCTTC	CASAPGQDYGYTF
TRBJ2-7	TRBD2	many	TRBV27	TGTGCCAGCAGTTTGCCGGGACTACCCTACGAGCAGTACTTC	CASSLPGLPYEQYF
TRBJ2-7	TRBD1	many	TRBV7-9	TGTGCCAGCAGCGCACAGGGGTACGAGCAGTACTTC	CASSAQGYEQYF
TRBJ2-5	TRBD2	NA	TRBV7-8	TGTGCCAGCAGCTTAGGCTCGGGACTAGCGGGAGCCCAAGAGACCCAGTACTTC	CASSLGSGLAGAQETQYF
TRBJ1-5	TRBD1	many	TRBV10-3	TGTGCCATCAGTGCGGCAGGGGGATATCAGCCCCAGCATTTT	CAISAAGGYQPQHF
TRBJ2-5	NA	many	TRBV5-1	TGCGCCAGCAGCTTGGTTGGGGCCCGGTACCAAGAGACCCAGTACTTC	CASSLVGARYQETQYF
TRBJ2-7	TRBD2	few	TRBV28	TGTGCCAGCAATTTAGCGGGAGCCGAGCAGTACTTC	CASNLAGAEQYF
TRBJ1-5	NA	many	TRBV12-3/TRBV12-4	TGTGCCAGCACCGACAGCAATCAGCCCCAGCATTTT	CASTDSNQPQHF
TRBJ2-1	TRBD2	NA	TRBV4-2	TGTGCCAGCAGCCAAGAGTCGGGGAGCGGGAGTTCCTACAATGAGCAGTTCTTC	CASSQESGSGSSYNEQFF
TRBJ2-7	NA	few	TRBV3-1	TGTGCCAGCACCGAGGGCAGGTTTTATCAGTTAATCTCCTACGAGCAGTACTTC	CASTEGRFYQLISYEQYF
TRBJ2-3	NA	many	TRBV2	TGTGCCAGCAGTACGGACTATACGCAGTATTTT	CASSTDYTQYF
TRBJ2-1	NA	few	TRBV7-9	TGTGCCAGCAGCTTAGAGGTCTCCTCCTACAATGAGCAGTTCTTC	CASSLEVSSYNEQFF
TRBJ2-1	TRBD2	NA	TRBV19	TGTGCCAGTAGTATATTCAATCCAACCGGACTAGCGCTGGATGAGCAGTTCTTC	CASSIFNPTGLALDEQFF
TRBJ2-3	TRBD2	once	TRBV7-9	TGTGCCAGCAGGGATGGGAGAGCGGGAGCAGATACGCAGTATTTT	CASRDGRAGADTQYF
TRBJ2-3	NA	many	TRBV27	TGTGCCAGCAGTATCTTTGGGGGGAACACAGATACGCAGTATTTT	CASSIFGGNTDTQYF
TRBJ1-4	NA	many	TRBV18	TGTGCCAGCTCACCATTGCGGCAGCCCCAATCAACTAATGAAAAACTGTTTTTT	CASSPLRQPQSTNEKLFF
TRBJ2-1	TRBD2	many	TRBV28	TGTGCCAGCAGTTCACTAGGGACTAGCGGTTCACCTTCCTACAATGAGCAGTTCTTC	CASSSLGTSGSPSYNEQFF
TRBJ1-1	TRBD1	NA	TRBV29-1	TGCAGCGGAGGAACAGGGGGCCAACGGGCTTTCTTT	CSGGTGGQRAFF
TRBJ1-5	NA	few	TRBV12-3/TRBV12-4	TGTGCCAGCAGTTTGAGTTCAGGGGCAGGTCGGCCCCAGCATTTT	CASSLSSGAGRPQHF
TRBJ1-6	NA	many	TRBV6-2/TRBV6-3	TGTGCCAGCGTGGGGGGCGCCTATTCACCCCTCCACTTT	CASVGGAYSPLHF
TRBJ2-4	NA	NA	TRBV5-1	TGCGCCAGCAGCTTGGCCGTGGCGGACTCATTGAAAAACATTCAGTACTTC	CASSLAVADSLKNIQYF
TRBJ2-2	TRBD1	many	TRBV12-3/TRBV12-4	TGTGCCAGCAGTAGCAACAGGGGGACCGGGGAGCTGTTTTTT	CASSSNRGTGELFF
TRBJ1-1	TRBD1	many	TRBV2	TGTGCCAGCAGTGCGCCAGGGGGAAGTATCACTGAAGCTTTCTTT	CASSAPGGSITEAFF
TRBJ2-1	TRBD1	many	TRBV7-7	TGTGCTAGCAGCCCTCCCGTCTCAGGGGGATTTAGGGCCTACAATGAGCAGTTCTTC	CASSPPVSGGFRAYNEQFF
TRBJ1-2	NA	many	TRBV30	TGTGCCTCCATCGGATTAGAAACGGGTAACTATGGCTACACCTTC	CASIGLETGNYGYTF
TRBJ2-3	NA	many	TRBV28	TGTGCCAGCAGTCCTGGCGGCAGCACAGATACGCAGTATTTT	CASSPGGSTDTQYF
TRBJ2-1	TRBD1	NA	TRBV24-1	TGTGCCACCAGTGACCCGGGACAGAGAACTTACAATGAGCAGTTCTTC	CATSDPGQRTYNEQFF
TRBJ2-7	TRBD2	NA	TRBV19	TGTGCCAGTAGACAATCTAGCGGGAGGTCCTACGAGCAGTACTTC	CASRQSSGRSYEQYF
TRBJ2-3	NA	few	TRBV28	TGTGCCAGCAGATACAGGGTTAGCACAGATACGCAGTATTTT	CASRYRVSTDTQYF
TRBJ2-7	TRBD1	many	TRBV27	TGTGCCAGCAGATCTCTTGAGGGACAGTACTACGAGCAGTACTTC	CASRSLEGQYYEQYF
TRBJ2-7	NA	NA	TRBV19	TGTGCCAGTCCCAGGGAGCAGTACTTC	CASPREQYF
TRBJ2-1	NA	NA	TRBV20-1	TGCAGTGCTAGAGAACTAGCTATACTCAGCCCCTACAATGAGCAGTTCTTC	CSARELAILSPYNEQFF
TRBJ2-3	TRBD2	many	TRBV20-1	TGCAGTGCTAGAGACGGGCTAGCGGGAGGGGCAGATACGCAGTATTTT	CSARDGLAGGADTQYF
TRBJ2-7	NA	many	TRBV9	TGTGCCAGCAGCGTAAATACGGTTGGTGAGCAGTACTTC	CASSVNTVGEQYF
TRBJ1-1	NA	NA	TRBV12-3/TRBV12-4	TGTGCCAGCAGCGGGGTCTCGAACACTGAAGCTTTCTTT	CASSGVSNTEAFF
TRBJ2-2	TRBD2	many	TRBV11-2	TGTGCCAGCAGCCCAACTAGCGGGAGTAACACCGGGGAGCTGTTTTTT	CASSPTSGSNTGELFF
TRBJ1-3	NA	many	TRBV6-1	TGTGCCAGCTATTACACCGGGGCAGGGGAAAACACCATATATTTT	CASYYTGAGENTIYF
TRBJ1-2	TRBD1	many	TRBV7-9	TGTGCCAGCAGCTCTCCATCGGGACAGGGGGCGCGAGGTGGCTACACCTTC	CASSSPSGQGARGGYTF
TRBJ1-4	TRBD1	few	TRBV27	TGTGCCAGCAGACGCACAGGGGGGGTGGAAGAAAAACTGTTTTTT	CASRRTGGVEEKLFF
TRBJ2-7	TRBD2	many	TRBV3-1	TGTGCCAGCAGCCAAGTCCGGGGAGGGGAGCAGTACTTC	CASSQVRGGEQYF
TRBJ2-1	NA	many	TRBV9	TGTGCCAGCAGCGTAGAGGGGGGCTCCTACAATGAGCAGTTCTTC	CASSVEGGSYNEQFF
TRBJ2-2	NA	few	TRBV14	TGTGCCAGCAGCCAAGTACGAGGGGGAACCGGGGAGCTGTTTTTT	CASSQVRGGTGELFF
TRBJ1-2	NA	many	TRBV2	TGTGCCAGCAGCCGCCCGGGACCCTATGGCTACACCTTC	CASSRPGPYGYTF